Shown below are 23 T cell receptor beta chains from a single sample sequenced in a study of blood T cell repertoires in COVID-19. The protocol was immunoSEQ multiplex PCR, while the TCRdb copy is restricted to in-frame clones and leaves out a portion. The table has roughly 200,000 clones, approximately 78% seen once; the top ten hold about 9%. Sequenced input: PBMCs or T cells enriched from blood (not recorded which). These receptor sequences come from a man in his forties who had recovered from COVID-19.

The rearrangement uses TRBV27 and TRBJ2-7, with 8 bases lining up with TRBD1. Per germline, CDR1 MNHEY and CDR2 SMNVEV (reference sequence). The CDR3 runs 17 residues. The V segment lost 6 bases and the J segment 5 bases; nucleotides outside the gene matches: 18. In nucleotides, the CDR3 is TGTGCCAGCAGATCCCCCTTAGCGGCAGGGGGCATCCACGAGCAGTACTTC. Amino acid sequence: CASRSPLAAGGIHEQYF.

The chain carries TRBV3-1 (or the pseudogene TRBV3-2) and TRBJ1-2, with 10 bases identical to TRBD1. The V gene end was trimmed by 3 bases and the J gene end by 8 bases; junction bases not matched to a gene: 6. This CDR3 comprises 14 residues. Germline CDR1 reads LGHDT; CDR2 reads YNNKEL (reference sequence). The CDR3 spells CASSHAGTGEGYTF. CDR3 coding DNA: TGTGCCAGCAGCCACGCGGGGACAGGGGAGGGCTACACCTTC.

This chain connects TRBV9 to TRBJ2-5; maybe TRBD1 (5 bases). The ends were cut back, 0 bases at V and 1 base at J, with 16 bases in the middle. CDR1 is SGDLS, CDR2 YYNGEE, per germline. The CDR3 length is 17 residues. The CDR3 region is CASSVGGRTYLQETQYF. Written as DNA, the CDR3 is TGTGCCAGCAGCGTAGGGGGCAGGACCTACCTCCAAGAGACCCAGTACTTC.

The rearrangement links TRBV9 to TRBJ1-1, with unresolved D. V lost 4 bases to trimming and J lost 10 bases, with 14 bases between them. In germline, CDR1 is SGDLS, CDR2 YYNGEE. The CDR3 sequence is 12 residues long. Here the CDR3 reads CASSPPLSGAFF. The CDR3 coding sequence is TGTGCCAGCAGCCCCCCGCTTAGCGGAGCTTTCTTT.

The CDR3 nucleotides are TGCGCCAGCAGCTTGGCGGGACAGGGTAGCTCACCCCTCCACTTT. Its translation: CASSLAGQGSSPLHF. The chain couples TRBV5-1 to TRBJ1-6, with 9 positions matching TRBD1. The trim removed 0 bases at V and 10 bases at J, leaving 5 bases unmatched. CDR1 SGHRS and CDR2 YFSETQ come from the germline V gene. This CDR3 region has 15 residues.

The V gene is TRBV5-6, the J gene TRBJ1-4; D unresolved. Trimming took 0 bases from V and 11 from J, leaving 17 bases between them. This CDR3 has 15 residues. CDR1 is SGHDT and CDR2 is YYEEEE in the germline V gene. CDR3 sequence (DNA): TGTGCCAGCAGCTTGGGTGGGCCTCTTGGGCCTAAACTGTTTTTT. Its protein is CASSLGGPLGPKLFF.

The chain links TRBV27 to TRBJ1-4; no clear D gene. This CDR3 contains 14 residues. V dropped 6 bases and J dropped 8 bases, with 16 bases sitting between them. Germline V CDR1 and CDR2: MNHEY, SMNVEV (reference sequence). Here the CDR3 DNA reads TGTGCCAGCAGCCAAATTAATAATCGGGAAAAACTGTTTTTT. It is translated as CASSQINNREKLFF.

This chain links TRBV7-9 with TRBJ1-1; D is possibly TRBD1 (5 bases). Per the germline V gene, CDR1 is SEHNR and CDR2 is FQNEAQ (reference sequence). Trimming left V 2 bases short and J 10 bases short, with 8 bases between. This CDR3 spans 11 amino acids. CDR3 DNA: TGTGCCAGCAGCTTACAGGGAGGAGCTTTCTTT. Translation gives CASSLQGGAFF.

V usage is TRBV25-1 and J usage is TRBJ2-1; TRBD2 aligns across 10 bases. This CDR3 region has 14 residues. V shed 5 bases and J 4 bases; nucleotides not matched to a gene: 2. Germline V CDR1 and CDR2: MGHDK, SYGVNS. Here the CDR3 DNA reads TGTGCCAGCAGTATTAGCGGGGGGTACAATGAGCAGTTCTTC. Residues: CASSISGGYNEQFF.

This clone was seen once. The chain carries TRBV5-8 and TRBJ1-2; the D gene is possibly TRBD1 (5 bases). V was cut by 0 bases and J by 4 bases, with 10 bases left in between. From germline, CDR1 is SGHTS and CDR2 YDEGEE. This CDR3 comprises 14 residues. The CDR3 sequence is CASSLERRGYGYTF. DNA for the CDR3: TGTGCCAGCAGCTTGGAACGGAGGGGCTATGGCTACACCTTC. Using reference TRBV5-8 and TRBJ1-2 for the parts outside the CDR3, the full variable domain is EAGVTQSPTHLIKTRGQQATLRCSPISGHTSVYWYQQALGLGLQFLLWYDEGEERNRGNFPPRFSGRQFPNYSSELNVNALELEDSALYLCASSLERRGYGYTFGSGTRLTVV.

The V and J genes are TRBV30 and TRBJ2-7; D might be TRBD2 (5 bases). V shed 5 bases and J shed 6 bases, with 11 bases lying between them. The CDR3 has 11 amino acids. CDR1 and CDR2 (germline): GTSNPN, SVGIG (reference sequence). The CDR3 loop reads CAWGLEGEQYF. The CDR3 DNA is TGTGCCTGGGGGCTAGAGGGCGAGCAGTACTTC.

This clone was picked up one time. The chain links TRBV9 to TRBJ2-7; D unclear. The CDR3 is 15 residues long. Between the trimmed V and J ends, which lost 3 bases and 6 bases, there was a span of 19 bases. CDR1 and CDR2 (germline): SGDLS, YYNGEE. The DNA for the CDR3 is TGTGCCAGCAGCGGAACTTCCAGGATTTCTGGCGAGCAGTACTTC. Its protein product is CASSGTSRISGEQYF.

This clone is a singleton in its sample. V and J are TRBV19 and TRBJ1-1, with 9 bases aligning to TRBD1. After removal of 4 bases from V and 5 bases from J, the junction contained 14 bases not matched to a gene. Germline V CDR1 and CDR2: LNHDA, SQIVND (reference sequence). CDR3 size: 17 residues. CDR3 in amino acids: CASSTGGQGRGKTEAFF. The DNA for the CDR3 is TGTGCCAGTAGTACGGGGGGACAGGGAAGAGGAAAAACTGAAGCTTTCTTT. The whole variable domain, filled in from reference TRBV19 and TRBJ1-1, reads DGGITQSPKYLFRKEGQNVTLSCEQNLNHDAMYWYRQDPGQGLRLIYYSQIVNDFQKGDIAEGYSVSREKKESFPLTVTSAQKNPTAFYLCASSTGGQGRGKTEAFFGQGTRLTVV.

The chain has TRBV18 and TRBJ2-2; D gene ambiguous. The ends were cut back, 0 bases at V and 3 bases at J, with 8 bases in the middle. This CDR3 contains 15 residues. Germline V CDR1 and CDR2: KGHSH, LQKENI. DNA for the CDR3: TGTGCCAGCTCACCACCGGAGACTCACACCGGGGAGCTGTTTTTT. Translating it yields CASSPPETHTGELFF.

The V and J genes are TRBV7-2 and TRBJ2-1; 9 bases agree with TRBD2. Trimming took 4 bases from V and 7 from J; bases not matched to a gene: 11. The CDR3 runs to 16 residues. CDR1 and CDR2 (germline): SGHTA, FQGNSA. The CDR3 sequence is CASSYQSGRSENEQFF. The CDR3 bases are TGTGCCAGCAGCTACCAGAGCGGGAGGTCGGAAAATGAGCAGTTCTTC.

This chain links TRBV19 with TRBJ2-7; 10 bases are shared with TRBD2. The CDR3 spans 14 residues. The trim removed 7 bases at V and 0 bases at J, leaving 3 bases unmatched. Germline V gene data show CDR1 as LNHDA and CDR2 as SQIVND (reference sequence). The CDR3 spells CASMKRGGSYEQYF. CDR3 DNA sequence: TGTGCCAGTATGAAGCGGGGGGGCTCCTACGAGCAGTACTTC.

The chain combines TRBV30 with TRBJ2-2; D not certain. Looked up from germline, CDR1 is GTSNPN and CDR2 is SVGIG (reference sequence). The length of the CDR3 is 12 residues. The V and J ends lost 6 bases and 1 base respectively, with 6 bases between them. CDR3 residues: CACSWNTGELFF. The CDR3 region has the DNA TGTGCCTGCTCCTGGAACACCGGGGAGCTGTTTTTT. The full variable domain, rest sourced from reference TRBV30 and TRBJ2-2, is SQTIHQWPATLVQPVGSPLSLECTVEGTSNPNLYWYRQAAGRGLQLLFYSVGIGQISSEVPQNLSASRPQDRQFILSSKKLLLSDSGFYLCACSWNTGELFFGEGSRLTVL.

This clone appeared once. The J gene is TRBJ2-5, the V gene TRBV11-2, with TRBD2 matching over 7 bases. Germline assignment: CDR1 SGHAT and CDR2 FQNNGV. The CDR3 length is 15 residues. V was pared by 1 base and J by 4 bases, with 6 bases of the junction left unmatched. CDR3 in DNA: TGTGCCAGCAGCTTAGGAGCGGGGTCTCGAGAGACCCAGTACTTC. Amino acid sequence: CASSLGAGSRETQYF.

The rearrangement joins TRBV18 to TRBJ1-6; 9 bases agree with TRBD1. Germline V gives CDR1 KGHSH, CDR2 LQKENI. V dropped 4 bases and J dropped 5; count of bases not matched to a gene: 3. This CDR3 spans 15 amino acids. CDR3 coding DNA: TGTGCCAGCTCACGCCGGACAGGGGATAATTCACCCCTCCACTTT. Encoded protein: CASSRRTGDNSPLHF.

Written as DNA, the CDR3 is TGCAGCGTTGGGACAGCTGAACATCAGCCCCAGCATTTT. Translating it yields CSVGTAEHQPQHF. The rearrangement joins TRBV29-1 to TRBJ1-5; TRBD1 might be the D (6 bases). Germline CDR1 is SQVTM and CDR2 is ANQGSEA. Trimming pared 4 bases from V and 5 bases from J, leaving 12 bases between. This CDR3 contains 13 residues.

The rearrangement links TRBV5-1 to TRBJ1-4, with D maybe TRBD1 (6 bases). V was trimmed by 5 bases and J by 0 bases, leaving 11 bases between them. The germline V gene encodes CDR1 SGHRS and CDR2 YFSETQ. The CDR3 consists of 15 residues. The CDR3 region is CASRQGSATNEKLFF. Here the CDR3 DNA reads TGCGCCAGCAGGCAGGGGTCAGCAACTAATGAAAAACTGTTTTTT.

The chain couples TRBV10-3 to TRBJ2-3; weak D call: TRBD2 (6 bases). The V gene lost 6 bases and the J gene lost 4 bases, with 8 bases spanning the gap. This CDR3 has 12 residues. CDR1 and CDR2 (germline): ENHRY, SYGVKD. This CDR3 is CAIRREADTQYF. The CDR3 DNA reads TGTGCCATCAGGCGGGAAGCAGATACGCAGTATTTT.

The chain links TRBV5-4 to TRBJ1-4; D not certain. Germline V lookup: CDR1 SGHNT, CDR2 YYREEE (reference sequence). The CDR3 runs to 14 residues. Trimming stripped 2 bases from V and 4 bases from J, with 9 bases between. The CDR3 region is CASSLTRNNEKLFF. The CDR3 DNA reads TGTGCCAGCAGCTTAACGAGGAATAATGAAAAACTGTTTTTT.